This TCR beta chain was documented in a study of blood T cell repertoires in COVID-19. About the study: Italy, Spain and the United States were the sources of the convalescent and acute COVID-19 samples. Sample material is recorded as cDNA or gDNA derived from T cells, B-cell-depleted T cells, or PBMCs.

The CDR3 has 14 amino acids. The germline gives CDR1 SGHAT, CDR2 FQNNGV. Deletions cut 5 bases from V and 5 bases from J, with 15 bases between. Original methodology: Cell counts per sample came from amplifying reference gene primers. Here immunoSEQ multiplex PCR was the method, and the copy in TCRdb shows in-frame clones only, minus some. The DNA was the basis for D and trimming; V, J and clone size are from that table. Among approximately 270,000 clones, roughly four fifths were seen once, and the ten largest hold approximately 14%. Seattle patients were enrolled while actively infected and followed longitudinally.

The sequenced material came from peripheral blood. This receptor was obtained from a person aged 70 to 85 with COVID-19, enrolled during active disease. The chain joins TRBV11-2 to TRBJ1-2; TRBD1 is a possible D gene (6 bases). Here the CDR3 reads CASSTTGSSYGYTF. CDR3 DNA sequence: TGTGCCAGCAGCACTACAGGGTCCTCTTATGGCTACACCTTC.